Listed here are 25 T cell receptor beta chains from one sample, sequenced in a study of blood T cell repertoires in COVID-19. The table came from immunoSEQ multiplex PCR; TCRdb's copy has only in-frame clones and leaves some out. This sample yields about 74,000 clones, of which about 86% are seen a single time; approximately 1.9% belongs to the top ten. The material sequenced was peripheral blood. These receptor sequences come from an elderly woman with active or convalescent COVID-19.

This clone was recorded a few times. V usage is TRBV6-6 and J usage is TRBJ2-6; 7 bases are shared with TRBD2. With V trimmed by 5 bases and J by 0 bases, 7 bases remained unmatched. The CDR3 runs to 17 residues. Per the germline V gene, CDR1 is MNHNY and CDR2 is SVGAGI (reference sequence). CDR3 in amino acids: CASSPGVAGSGANVLTF. The CDR3, as DNA: TGTGCCAGCAGTCCCGGGGTAGCGGGCTCTGGGGCCAACGTCCTGACTTTC.

The rearrangement uses TRBV19 and TRBJ1-1; D gene unclear. V gave up 1 base and J gave up 6 bases, with 6 bases separating them. Germline lookup yields CDR1 LNHDA and CDR2 SQIVND (reference sequence). The CDR3 length is 12 residues. The CDR3 region has the DNA TGTGCCAGTAGTATAGGAACAGCTGAAGCTTTCTTT. It translates to CASSIGTAEAFF.

J is TRBJ2-1 and V is TRBV5-4, with TRBD2 matching over 13 bases. This CDR3 has 16 residues. Germline V CDR1 and CDR2: SGHNT, YYREEE (reference sequence). With 4 bases clipped from V and 8 bases from J, the junction kept 9 bases outside the gene matches. CDR3 in DNA: TGTGCCAGCAGCACAAGAACTAGCGGGGGGGCCGATGAGCAGTTCTTC. Residues: CASSTRTSGGADEQFF.

This chain uses TRBV6-5 with TRBJ2-7; 7 bases align to TRBD1. The V segment lost 2 bases and the J segment 5 bases; nucleotides outside the gene matches: 9. The V gene's germline CDR1 is MNHEY and CDR2 SVGAGI. CDR3 length: 15 residues. The CDR3 here is CASSYRGPPSNEQYF. CDR3 in DNA: TGTGCCAGCAGTTACAGGGGGCCACCCTCAAACGAGCAGTACTTC.

V is TRBV3-1 (or the pseudogene TRBV3-2) and J is TRBJ2-3; 7 bases align to TRBD2. Trimming took 2 bases from V and 3 from J; bases not matched to a gene: 11. Germline values: CDR1 LGHDT, CDR2 YNNKEL (reference sequence). CDR3 length: 17 residues. As DNA, the CDR3 is TGTGCCAGCAGCCAAAGCGGGAAGCCCGCAGGGACAGATACGCAGTATTTT. It is translated as CASSQSGKPAGTDTQYF.

The chain employs TRBV6-2 or TRBV6-3 and TRBJ2-2; maybe TRBD1 (6 bases). Germline V gives CDR1 MNHEY, CDR2 SVGEGT. The V and J ends lost 4 bases and 5 bases respectively, with 11 bases between them. The CDR3 contains 14 residues. The CDR3 spells CASSLSRGTGELFF. For the CDR3, the DNA is TGTGCCAGCAGTTTAAGCAGGGGTACCGGGGAGCTGTTTTTT.

The chain recombines TRBV7-2 with TRBJ2-7, with a tentative D call TRBD1 (5 bases). Germline V gives CDR1 SGHTA, CDR2 FQGNSA. This CDR3 has 14 amino acids. Trimming took off 1 base at V and 0 bases at J, with 7 bases between the two ends. Here the CDR3 DNA reads TGTGCCAGCAGCTTAGGACAGAGCTCCTACGAGCAGTACTTC. Amino acid sequence: CASSLGQSSYEQYF.

The chain is built from TRBV20-1 and TRBJ2-7, with TRBD1 as a possible D gene (5 bases). Germline V gene sequence: CDR1 DFQATT, CDR2 SNEGSKA (reference sequence). This CDR3 has 15 residues. V shed 3 bases and J shed 2 bases, with 17 bases lying between them. CDR3 DNA: TGCAGTGCTAGTTTGTGGGTAAGACAGCCCTACGAGCAGTACTTC. Translated: CSASLWVRQPYEQYF.

The gene calls are TRBV30 and TRBJ1-3; TRBD1 matches at 8 bases. The CDR3 is made up of 14 amino acids. Looked up from germline, CDR1 is GTSNPN and CDR2 is SVGIG (reference sequence). J was trimmed by 3 bases and V by 5 bases; bases with no gene match: 6. In DNA, the CDR3 is TGTGCCTGGGATCCGGGACAGGTTGGAAACACCATATATTTT. Residues: CAWDPGQVGNTIYF.

This chain uses TRBV18 with TRBJ2-3, with 7 nucleotides matching TRBD2. Germline CDR1 reads KGHSH; CDR2 reads LQKENI. The CDR3 totals 14 residues. Unmatched junction bases numbered 8, after V lost 6 bases and J lost 5 bases. The CDR3 DNA follows: TGTGCCAGCTCGCGGACTAGTGGGGAAGATACGCAGTATTTT. This codes for CASSRTSGEDTQYF.

This rearrangement joins TRBV30 to TRBJ1-4; possibly TRBD1 for D (5 bases). Germline CDR1 GTSNPN, CDR2 SVGIG (reference sequence). The CDR3 has 14 amino acids. With 5 bases removed from V and 0 bases from J, the gap between germline ends came to 10 bases. The CDR3 is CAWRQSATNEKLFF. Written as DNA, the CDR3 is TGTGCCTGGCGACAGAGTGCAACTAATGAAAAACTGTTTTTT.

J is TRBJ2-5 and V is TRBV5-8, with D tentatively TRBD2 (6 bases). This CDR3 contains 14 residues. The germline V gene encodes CDR1 SGHTS and CDR2 YDEGEE. V lost 2 bases to trimming and J lost 2 bases, with 10 bases between them. CDR3 region: CASSFRAGQETQYF. The CDR3 coding sequence is TGTGCCAGCAGCTTCAGGGCGGGACAAGAGACCCAGTACTTC.

The rearrangement joins TRBV5-4 to TRBJ2-1, with 11 bases fitting TRBD2. The trim removed 6 bases at V and 7 bases at J, leaving 6 bases unmatched. CDR3 length: 14 residues. CDR1 and CDR2 from the germline V gene are SGHNT and YYREEE (reference sequence). The CDR3 sequence is CASNGLAGTNEQFF. CDR3 coding DNA: TGTGCCAGCAATGGACTAGCGGGTACTAATGAGCAGTTCTTC.

V usage is TRBV9 and J usage is TRBJ2-3; 12 positions agree with TRBD2. The CDR3 is made up of 20 amino acids. The junction had 16 bases not matched to a gene; V was cut back by 4 bases and J by 1 base. Germline values: CDR1 SGDLS, CDR2 YYNGEE. CDR3 nucleotide sequence: TGTGCCAGCAGCCCGTCTCGACTAGCGGGAGTACTATCTGGCACAGATACGCAGTATTTT. It yields the protein CASSPSRLAGVLSGTDTQYF.

V and J are TRBV18 and TRBJ2-7; D may be TRBD2 (5 bases). CDR1 and CDR2 (germline): KGHSH, LQKENI. V dropped 2 bases and J dropped 5 bases, with 22 bases sitting between them. The CDR3 is made up of 17 amino acids. The CDR3 DNA follows: TGTGCCAGCTCACCAGGATCTAGCAGCCTCATCGGGAACGAGCAGTACTTC. Its protein is CASSPGSSSLIGNEQYF.

This CDR3 reads CSVADTDTQYF. In DNA, the CDR3 is TGCAGCGTAGCGGACACAGATACGCAGTATTTT. This sequence joins TRBV29-1 and TRBJ2-3, with D tentatively TRBD2 (5 bases). The V end lost 6 bases, the J end lost 2 bases, and 6 bases lay between the germline ends. The germline V gene encodes CDR1 SQVTM and CDR2 ANQGSEA. The CDR3 is 11 amino acids.

This clone was seen just once. The chain uses TRBV4-3 and TRBJ2-1; a possible D gene is TRBD2 (6 bases). This CDR3 is 17 amino acids long. Trimming pared 4 bases from V and 0 bases from J, leaving 16 bases between. Germline CDR1 reads LGHNA; CDR2 reads YSLEER. CDR3 loop: CASSPAVAESSYNEQFF. DNA of the CDR3: TGCGCCAGCAGCCCCGCGGTAGCGGAGAGCTCCTACAATGAGCAGTTCTTC.

This clone was observed a few times. CDR3 DNA sequence: TGCAGTGCTATTCCGCGGGCGGGCTACACCTTC. Amino acids: CSAIPRAGYTF. The J gene is TRBJ1-2, the V gene TRBV20-1; D remains unclear. The CDR3 spans 11 residues. V lost 4 bases and J lost 8, with 11 bases in between. Germline-derived CDR1 and CDR2 are DFQATT and SNEGSKA (reference sequence).

This sequence joins TRBV19 and TRBJ1-2; D is possibly TRBD1 (5 bases). V was shortened by 4 bases and J by 4 bases, with 13 bases between the two germline ends. The CDR3 consists of 14 residues. In germline, CDR1 is LNHDA, CDR2 SQIVND (reference sequence). The CDR3 DNA reads as TGTGCCAGTAGTAGCGGGACGGACATCTATGGCTACACCTTC. It encodes CASSSGTDIYGYTF.

The rearrangement joins TRBV29-1 to TRBJ2-7, with 7 bases aligning to TRBD2. This CDR3 comprises 15 residues. Germline trimming cut 0 bases from V and 4 bases from J; bases unmatched to any gene: 9. Germline V gives CDR1 SQVTM, CDR2 ANQGSEA. CDR3 loop: CSVEEGGSGIYEQYF. CDR3 sequence (DNA): TGCAGCGTTGAAGAGGGCGGCAGCGGGATTTACGAGCAGTACTTC.

The chain combines TRBV19 with TRBJ2-1, with a tentative D call TRBD2 (6 bases). The length of the CDR3 is 17 residues. Germline CDR1 LNHDA, CDR2 SQIVND (reference sequence). Trimming took off 4 bases at V and 2 bases at J, with 18 bases between the two ends. The CDR3 nucleotides are TGTGCCAGTAGTAAGGTATCGGGAGCGGAACCCTACAATGAGCAGTTCTTC. Translating it yields CASSKVSGAEPYNEQFF.

This clone was seen only a few times. For the CDR3, the DNA is TGTGCCAGCAGCTCGGGGTCCGGGGAGCTGTTTTTT. This translates into CASSSGSGELFF. The chain carries TRBV13 and TRBJ2-2; perhaps TRBD2 as D (5 bases). The CDR3 covers 12 residues. CDR1 is PRHDT and CDR2 is FYEKMQ in the germline V gene (reference sequence). V shed 4 bases and J shed 6 bases, with 6 bases lying between them.

This rearrangement joins TRBV5-3 to TRBJ1-6; D possibly corresponds to TRBD1 (6 bases). TRBV5-3 has ORF status, its function being uncertain. CDR3 length: 15 residues. V lost 4 bases and J lost 8, with 16 bases in between. The CDR3 sequence: CARSPTGFGYSPLHF. CDR3 nucleotide sequence: TGTGCCAGAAGCCCCACAGGGTTTGGATATTCACCCCTCCACTTT.

The chain uses TRBV29-1 and TRBJ1-3; 10 positions match TRBD1. V shed 6 bases and J 1 base; nucleotides not matched to a gene: 9. The V gene's germline CDR1 is SQVTM and CDR2 ANQGSEA. CDR3 size: 16 residues. The CDR3 bases are TGCAGCGTCGCACTGGGACAGGGGAAATCTGGAAACACCATATATTTT. Translated, it gives CSVALGQGKSGNTIYF.

The V and J genes are TRBV29-1 and TRBJ2-1; 10 bases line up with TRBD2. The CDR3 sequence is 14 residues long. J lost 10 bases, V lost 6 bases, and 12 bases had no gene match. The germline gives CDR1 SQVTM, CDR2 ANQGSEA. The CDR3: CSVTAGTSVGEQFF. The CDR3 DNA reads TGCAGCGTCACCGCCGGGACTAGCGTGGGAGAGCAGTTCTTC.